This TCR beta chain was sequenced during a study of PD-1 blockade in classical Hodgkin lymphoma. Regarding the study as a whole: Reported baseline diversity: healthy donors highest, relapsed/refractory patients lowest.

Time point denoted: cycle 4 day 1 (C4D1), after 6 weeks of nivolumab. Patients all relapsed after autologous stem cell transplantation, and there was variation in brentuximab vedotin exposure. This clone was counted a single time. Antigen specificity is unknown. Assay used: immunoSEQ multiplex PCR; TCRdb lists only in-frame clones, some missing. Of 25,000 to 35,000 clones detected, about 72% appear once; the ten largest clones hold approximately 3.6%. The ends lost 3 bases at V and 10 bases at J; junction bases unmatched: 10. Germline lookup yields CDR1 MDHEN and CDR2 SYDVKM. This CDR3 is built from 16 residues.

Specimen: peripheral blood mononuclear cells (PBMCs), collected before the fourth cycle of nivolumab. This sequence was found in a human donor with classical Hodgkin lymphoma. The V call is TRBV28, the J call TRBJ2-5; 14 bases match TRBD2. The chain's CDR3 is CASSLGTSGGLGDQYF. CDR3 sequence (DNA): TGTGCCAGCAGTTTGGGGACTAGCGGGGGACTTGGGGACCAGTACTTC.